The clone carrying this TCR beta chain has a handful of counts. The authors' processing: From reference gene primer amplification, estimates of nucleated cell counts were derived. The repertoire was sequenced with immunoSEQ multiplex PCR; TCRdb's copy has only in-frame clones and lacks some. V, J and clone size derive from that table, while D and trimming were established from the DNA sequence. The sample lists under 140,000 clones, nearly 80% occurring once. This entry is derived from a study of blood T cell repertoires in COVID-19. The V and J ends lost 2 bases and 4 bases respectively, with 17 bases between them. The CDR3 totals 17 residues. The germline gives CDR1 SGHVS, CDR2 FQNEAQ.

V and J are TRBV7-8 and TRBJ1-4; a weak D match, TRBD1 (5 bases). The origin of this receptor is a woman of 80 years or more with active or convalescent COVID-19. Sample: peripheral blood. The CDR3 is CASSLNRRGAYNEKLFF. CDR3 sequence (DNA): TGTGCCAGCAGCTTAAACAGGAGGGGCGCATATAATGAAAAACTGTTTTTT.